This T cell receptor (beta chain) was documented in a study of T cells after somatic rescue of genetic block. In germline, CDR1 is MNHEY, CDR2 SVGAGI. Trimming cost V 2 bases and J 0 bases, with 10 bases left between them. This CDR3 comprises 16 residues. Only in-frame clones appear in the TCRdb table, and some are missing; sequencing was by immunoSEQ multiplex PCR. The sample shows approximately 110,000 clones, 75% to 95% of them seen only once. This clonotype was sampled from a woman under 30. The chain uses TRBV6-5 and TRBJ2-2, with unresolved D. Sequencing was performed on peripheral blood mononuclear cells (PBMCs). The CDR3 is CASSYEWAPNTGELFF. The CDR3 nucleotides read TGTGCCAGCAGTTACGAGTGGGCGCCGAACACCGGGGAGCTGTTTTTT.